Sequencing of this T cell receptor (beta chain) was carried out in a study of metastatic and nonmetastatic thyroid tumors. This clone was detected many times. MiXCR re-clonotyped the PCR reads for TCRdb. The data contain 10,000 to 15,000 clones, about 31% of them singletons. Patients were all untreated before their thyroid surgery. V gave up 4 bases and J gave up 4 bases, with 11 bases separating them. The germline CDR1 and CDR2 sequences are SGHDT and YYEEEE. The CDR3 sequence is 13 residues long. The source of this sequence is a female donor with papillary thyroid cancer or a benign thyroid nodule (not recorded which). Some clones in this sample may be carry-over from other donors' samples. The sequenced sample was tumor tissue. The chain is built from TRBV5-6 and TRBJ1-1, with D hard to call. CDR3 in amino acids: CASSGISRTEAFF. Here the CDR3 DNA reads TGTGCCAGCAGCGGAATTAGTCGCACTGAAGCTTTCTTT.